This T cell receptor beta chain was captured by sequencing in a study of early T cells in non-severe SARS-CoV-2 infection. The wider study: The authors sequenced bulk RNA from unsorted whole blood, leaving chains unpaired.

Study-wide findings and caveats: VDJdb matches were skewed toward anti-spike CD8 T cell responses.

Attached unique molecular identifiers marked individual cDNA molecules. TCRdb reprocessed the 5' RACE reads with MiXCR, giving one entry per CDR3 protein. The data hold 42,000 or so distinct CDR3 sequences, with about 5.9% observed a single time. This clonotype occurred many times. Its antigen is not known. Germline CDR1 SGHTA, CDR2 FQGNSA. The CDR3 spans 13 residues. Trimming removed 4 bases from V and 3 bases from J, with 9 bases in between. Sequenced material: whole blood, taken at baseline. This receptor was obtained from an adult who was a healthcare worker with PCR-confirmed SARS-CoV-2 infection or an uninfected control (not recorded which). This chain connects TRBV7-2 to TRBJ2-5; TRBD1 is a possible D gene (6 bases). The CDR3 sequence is CASSWGREETQYF. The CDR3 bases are TGTGCCAGCAGCTGGGGGCGGGAAGAGACCCAGTACTTC. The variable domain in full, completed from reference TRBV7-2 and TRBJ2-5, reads GAGVSQSPSNKVTEKGKDVELRCDPISGHTALYWYRQSLGQGLEFLIYFQGNSAPDKSGLPSDRFSAERTGGSVSTLTIQRTQQEDSAVYLCASSWGREETQYFGPGTRLLVL.